These 32 T cell receptor beta chains were sequenced from one sample in a study of blood T cell repertoires in COVID-19 (dated by TCRdb to the early 2020s). The library relied on the immunoSEQ multiplex PCR assay. TCRdb limited this immuneACCESS table to in-frame rearrangements with V and J called. A share of clones is missing; checked studies link under half to unresolved V genes, and the rest is unexplained. The sample table holds 40,000 or so clones, of which just under 75% were seen once. The top ten constitute under 12% of the sample. Sequenced material: peripheral blood. The receptors derive from a man between 65 and 85 years old with COVID-19, enrolled during active disease.

The chain carries TRBV15 and TRBJ1-5; D gene uncertain. CDR1 LNHNV and CDR2 YYDKDF come from the germline V gene (reference sequence). The CDR3 consists of 13 residues. Trimming left V 1 base short and J 9 bases short, with 10 bases between. Here the CDR3 reads CATSRAESRPQHF. CDR3 coding DNA: TGTGCCACCAGCAGAGCGGAGTCGAGGCCCCAGCATTTT.

About this clone: The germline gene is not matched at one end of the junction; a read error may be the cause. The chain combines TRBV9 with TRBJ2-1, with D perhaps TRBD2 (7 bases). The germline V gene encodes CDR1 SGDLS and CDR2 YYNGEE. There are 19 residues in the CDR3. The CDR3 spells CASNVGYQRGGPSPNEQFF. CDR3 coding DNA: TGTGCCAGCAACGTAGGCTATCAGAGGGGGGGGCCCTCCCCCAATGAGCAGTTCTTC.

The chain recombines TRBV6-4 with TRBJ2-2; 8 positions match TRBD1. Trimming at V came to 6 bases and at J to 3 bases, leaving 3 bases not matched to a gene. The germline V gene has CDR1 MRHNA and CDR2 SNTAGT. The CDR3 extends over 14 amino acids. In nucleotides, the CDR3 is TGTGCCAGCAGACAGGGGGGTGACACCGGGGAGCTGTTTTTT. This codes for CASRQGGDTGELFF.

This clone has a single count. This chain uses TRBV4-2 with TRBJ1-6, with a tentative D call TRBD1 (6 bases). Trimming stripped 0 bases from V and 8 bases from J, with 11 bases between. Germline CDR1 LGHNA, CDR2 YNFKEQ. This CDR3 has 15 amino acids. CDR3 coding DNA: TGTGCCAGCAGCCAAGAATGGGCAGGGGATTCACCCCTCCACTTT. It is translated as CASSQEWAGDSPLHF.

The genes are TRBV24-1 and TRBJ1-5, with D perhaps matching TRBD1 (5 bases). With 4 bases removed from V and 0 bases from J, the gap between germline ends came to 12 bases. The CDR3 is 16 residues long. Germline assignment: CDR1 KGHDR and CDR2 SFDVKD. The CDR3, as DNA: TGTGCCACCAGTGACGGGACGGGGGGTAGCAATCAGCCCCAGCATTTT. Amino acid sequence: CATSDGTGGSNQPQHF.

The genes are TRBV7-7 and TRBJ2-1; 7 bases match TRBD2. This CDR3 is built from 18 residues. In germline, CDR1 is SSHAT, CDR2 FNYEAQ (reference sequence). Losses at the gene ends were 5 bases for V and 0 bases for J; bases not matched to a gene: 13. The CDR3 reads CASSHRAGDRSSYNEQFF. In nucleotides, the CDR3 is TGTGCCAGCAGCCATAGGGCGGGAGATAGGAGCTCCTACAATGAGCAGTTCTTC.

The table lists this clone with a few counts. The V and J genes are TRBV9 and TRBJ1-2; 10 nucleotides match TRBD1. Losses at the gene ends were 4 bases for V and 7 bases for J; bases not matched to a gene: 10. Germline assignment: CDR1 SGDLS and CDR2 YYNGEE. The CDR3 is made up of 15 amino acids. CDR3 nucleotides: TGTGCCAGCAGCAGCCGGGACAGGGGCGCCAGTGGCTACACCTTC. Residues: CASSSRDRGASGYTF.

This clone was recorded a few times. V gene TRBV19 combines with J gene TRBJ2-1, with 12 positions matching TRBD2. Trimming took 4 bases from V and 2 from J; bases not matched to a gene: 0. Per the germline V gene, CDR1 is LNHDA and CDR2 is SQIVND (reference sequence). The CDR3 covers 15 residues. CDR3 in DNA: TGTGCCAGTAGTAGGACTAGCGGGACCTACAATGAGCAGTTCTTC. Its translation is CASSRTSGTYNEQFF.

V and J are TRBV18 and TRBJ1-4, with D perhaps TRBD1 (5 bases). The V gene lost 0 bases and the J gene lost 5 bases, with 10 bases spanning the gap. Germline lookup yields CDR1 KGHSH and CDR2 LQKENI. CDR3 length: 15 residues. This chain's CDR3 is CASSPPGGLNEKLFF. The DNA for the CDR3 is TGTGCCAGCTCACCACCGGGGGGGTTGAATGAAAAACTGTTTTTT.

The V call is TRBV2, the J call TRBJ2-3, with 10 bases aligning to TRBD2. The CDR3 sequence is 12 residues long. Germline CDR1 and CDR2: SNHLY and FYNNEI. Trimming at V came to 6 bases and at J to 9 bases, leaving 3 bases not matched to a gene. CDR3 in DNA: TGTGCCAGCAGGCCACTAGCGGGGACGCAGTATTTT. Its translation is CASRPLAGTQYF. Full variable domain (remainder filled in from reference TRBV2 and TRBJ2-3): EPEVTQTPSHQVTQMGQEVILRCVPISNHLYFYWYRQILGQKVEFLVSFYNNEISEKSEIFDDQFSVERPDGSNFTLKIRSTKLEDSAMYFCASRPLAGTQYFGPGTRLTVL.

By proportion, this clone is medium-sized (0.01 to 0.1%). The chain employs TRBV5-1 and TRBJ2-7; D perhaps matches TRBD2 (5 bases). This CDR3 contains 12 residues. Trimming removed 0 bases from V and 7 bases from J, with 8 bases in between. Germline CDR1 and CDR2: SGHRS and YFSETQ. CDR3 DNA: TGCGCCAGCAGCTTGGGAAGGAGGGAGCAGTACTTC. It codes for CASSLGRREQYF.

The V and J genes are TRBV5-1 and TRBJ1-3; D is undetermined. This CDR3 region has 12 residues. The germline CDR1 and CDR2 sequences are SGHRS and YFSETQ. V was shortened by 4 bases and J by 4 bases, with 6 bases between the two germline ends. In DNA form, the CDR3 reads TGCGCCAGCAGCCGACTAGGAAACACCATATATTTT. This gives the protein CASSRLGNTIYF.

This clone appeared a single time. The genes are TRBV6-5 and TRBJ1-1; 12 bases map to TRBD1. V shed 6 bases and J 5 bases; nucleotides not matched to a gene: 4. The germline V gene has CDR1 MNHEY and CDR2 SVGAGI. The CDR3 covers 14 residues. CDR3 sequence reads: CASRGTGGWTEAFF. Written as DNA, the CDR3 is TGTGCCAGCAGGGGGACAGGGGGCTGGACTGAAGCTTTCTTT.

The V gene is TRBV19, the J gene TRBJ1-1; TRBD1 is a possible D gene (6 bases). Germline values: CDR1 LNHDA, CDR2 SQIVND (reference sequence). This CDR3 region has 16 residues. Trimming left V 5 bases short and J 3 bases short, with 19 bases between. In nucleotides, the CDR3 is TGTGCCAGTAGTCCCGGACCAGGGGTTTGGGACACTGAAGCTTTCTTT. It yields the protein CASSPGPGVWDTEAFF.

This rearrangement joins TRBV4-2 to TRBJ2-3; weak D call: TRBD1 (5 bases). Germline values: CDR1 LGHNA, CDR2 YNFKEQ. The CDR3 is made up of 13 amino acids. V dropped 0 bases and J dropped 9 bases, with 10 bases sitting between them. Here the CDR3 reads CASSQDIGVTQYF. The CDR3 bases are TGTGCCAGCAGCCAAGATATAGGGGTGACGCAGTATTTT.

V gene TRBV28 combines with J gene TRBJ1-1; D ambiguous. V lost 7 bases and J 1 base, leaving 7 bases between the germline ends. The CDR3 consists of 12 residues. Germline lookup yields CDR1 MDHEN and CDR2 SYDVKM. CDR3 sequence reads: CASTLGNTEAFF. The CDR3 DNA reads TGTGCCAGCACCCTCGGGAACACTGAAGCTTTCTTT.

The V and J genes are TRBV19 and TRBJ1-5, with D tentatively TRBD1 (6 bases). The V end was cut by 6 bases, the J end by 2 bases, with 14 bases between. The CDR3 has 15 residues. CDR1 and CDR2 from the germline V gene are LNHDA and SQIVND (reference sequence). CDR3 bases: TGTGCCAGTAGCCCCCGACAGGCGGGCAATCAGCCCCAGCATTTT. Amino acid sequence: CASSPRQAGNQPQHF.

The chain carries TRBV25-1 and TRBJ2-5; TRBD2 aligns across 12 bases. The J segment lost 5 bases and the V segment lost 1 base, leaving 8 bases of the junction unmatched. Germline V gives CDR1 MGHDK, CDR2 SYGVNS. This CDR3 spans 17 amino acids. In DNA, the CDR3 is TGTGCCAGCAGTGAATTCAAATTTACTAGCGGGAGGGAGACCCAGTACTTC. Translation: CASSEFKFTSGRETQYF. Full variable domain (outside the CDR3, taken from reference TRBV25-1 and TRBJ2-5): EADIYQTPRYLVIGTGKKITLECSQTMGHDKMYWYQQDPGMELHLIHYSYGVNSTEKGDLSSESTVSRIRTEHFPLTLESARPSHTSQYLCASSEFKFTSGRETQYFGPGTRLLVL.

This clone was seen a few times. V and J are TRBV5-6 and TRBJ2-4; 8 bases match TRBD2. The CDR3 length is 14 residues. The V gene's germline CDR1 is SGHDT and CDR2 YYEEEE. Trimming removed 5 bases from V and 5 bases from J; junction bases left unmatched: 6. DNA of the CDR3: TGTGCCAGCAGTCGCCCCGGGAGGGAAAACATTCAGTACTTC. It codes for CASSRPGRENIQYF.

This clone was observed a few times. J is TRBJ1-2 and V is TRBV6-5; possibly TRBD1 for D (6 bases). The CDR3 sequence is 13 residues long. CDR1 is MNHEY and CDR2 is SVGAGI in the germline V gene. V shed 8 bases and J shed 8 bases, with 18 bases lying between them. The DNA of the CDR3 is TGTGCCAGCGGGGGCGGCAGGGGCTGGGGCTACACCTTC. This sequence encodes CASGGGRGWGYTF.

This clone is a singleton in its sample. CDR3 protein: CSVKTMNTEAFF. In DNA, the CDR3 is TGCAGCGTTAAGACTATGAACACTGAAGCTTTCTTT. The V call is TRBV29-1, the J call TRBJ1-1, with unresolved D. CDR1 SQVTM and CDR2 ANQGSEA come from the germline V gene. The V and J ends lost 5 bases and 0 bases respectively, with 7 bases between them. The CDR3 has 12 amino acids.

The chain couples TRBV7-9 to TRBJ2-3, with D perhaps TRBD2 (6 bases). V was clipped by 8 bases and J by 3 bases, with 9 bases between them. Germline lookup yields CDR1 SEHNR and CDR2 FQNEAQ (reference sequence). This CDR3 has 12 amino acids. CDR3 nucleotide sequence: TGTGCCAGCGGCGGGGAAACAGATACGCAGTATTTT. Translated: CASGGETDTQYF.

The chain combines TRBV6-6 with TRBJ2-7, with 8 bases aligning to TRBD1. Germline V gene lookup returns CDR1 MNHNY and CDR2 SVGAGI (reference sequence). The V and J ends lost 6 bases and 5 bases, in that order; junction bases with no gene match: 3. There are 12 residues in the CDR3. CDR3 nucleotide sequence: TGTGCCAGCAGCCTGACAGGGGACGAGCAGTACTTC. This translates into CASSLTGDEQYF.

This sequence joins TRBV7-9 and TRBJ1-3; perhaps TRBD1 as D (5 bases). V lost 5 bases and J 7 bases, leaving 18 bases between the germline ends. The CDR3 consists of 15 residues. Germline loops: CDR1 SEHNR, CDR2 FQNEAQ (reference sequence). The CDR3 here is CASSQSSGRVNTIYF. CDR3 sequence (DNA): TGTGCCAGCAGCCAGTCCTCAGGGAGGGTGAACACCATATATTTT.

The V gene is TRBV6-4, the J gene TRBJ2-1; perhaps TRBD1 as D (5 bases). There are 15 residues in the CDR3. V lost 3 bases, J lost 4 bases, and 13 bases lay in between. Germline V gene sequence: CDR1 MRHNA, CDR2 SNTAGT. CDR3 residues: CASSDDGAPYNEQFF. The CDR3 DNA sequence: TGTGCCAGCAGTGATGATGGGGCCCCTTACAATGAGCAGTTCTTC.

The chain combines TRBV5-1 with TRBJ2-7, with D perhaps matching TRBD1 (6 bases). Trimming took off 0 bases at V and 7 bases at J, with 8 bases between the two ends. Per germline, CDR1 SGHRS and CDR2 YFSETQ. There are 12 residues in the CDR3. The CDR3 spells CASSLEGVEQYF. CDR3 nucleotides: TGCGCCAGCAGCTTGGAGGGGGTGGAGCAGTACTTC. Combining the CDR3 with reference TRBV5-1 and TRBJ2-7 gives the whole variable domain KAGVTQTPRYLIKTRGQQVTLSCSPISGHRSVSWYQQTPGQGLQFLFEYFSETQRNKGNFPGRFSGRQFSNSRSEMNVSTLELGDSALYLCASSLEGVEQYFGPGTRLTVT.

This clone was picked up a small number of times. The J gene is TRBJ2-7, the V gene TRBV18; possibly TRBD2 for D (7 bases). V gave up 0 bases and J gave up 2 bases, with 11 bases separating them. CDR3 length: 15 residues. Germline CDR1 KGHSH, CDR2 LQKENI. Here the CDR3 DNA reads TGTGCCAGCTCACCACCGGCGGGGGCAGCCTACGAGCAGTACTTC. Protein: CASSPPAGAAYEQYF. Full variable domain (outside the CDR3, taken from reference TRBV18 and TRBJ2-7): NAGVMQNPRHLVRRRGQEARLRCSPMKGHSHVYWYRQLPEEGLKFMVYLQKENIIDESGMPKERFSAEFPKEGPSILRIQQVVRGDSAAYFCASSPPAGAAYEQYFGPGTRLTVT.

The genes are TRBV27 and TRBJ1-2; weak D call: TRBD1 (6 bases). The germline CDR1 and CDR2 sequences are MNHEY and SMNVEV (reference sequence). CDR3 length equals 14 residues. V was shortened by 0 bases and J by 8 bases, with 13 bases between the two germline ends. In DNA form, the CDR3 reads TGTGCCAGCAGTTTATCGTCAGGGGATGGAGGCTACACCTTC. As protein: CASSLSSGDGGYTF.

The chain carries TRBV7-8 and TRBJ1-3, with TRBD1 matching over 9 bases. This CDR3 spans 15 amino acids. In germline, CDR1 is SGHVS, CDR2 FQNEAQ. V lost 5 bases and J lost 1; bases outside the gene matches: 3. The CDR3 region has the DNA TGTGCCAGCAGCCTGGGGACAGGGTCTGGAAACACCATATATTTT. Protein sequence: CASSLGTGSGNTIYF.

This rearrangement joins TRBV3-1 (or the pseudogene TRBV3-2) to TRBJ2-1; weak D call: TRBD2 (7 bases). Looked up from germline, CDR1 is LGHDT and CDR2 is YNNKEL (reference sequence). The CDR3 has 15 amino acids. Between the trimmed V and J ends, which lost 1 base and 12 bases, there was a span of 19 bases. The CDR3 coding sequence is TGTGCCAGCAGCCAAGTCGTGGGGGCGGGGGCGGGGCAGTTCTTC. It translates to CASSQVVGAGAGQFF.

The chain recombines TRBV5-1 with TRBJ2-3; weak D call: TRBD2 (6 bases). There are 15 residues in the CDR3. Germline V gives CDR1 SGHRS, CDR2 YFSETQ. The germline V and J ends were trimmed by 5 bases and 3 bases, with 16 bases remaining between them. In DNA form, the CDR3 reads TGCGCCAGCAGACCGACGGGAGTCCGGACAGATACGCAGTATTTT. Translation gives CASRPTGVRTDTQYF.

The chain recombines TRBV6-2 or TRBV6-3 with TRBJ1-6; D possibly corresponds to TRBD1 (5 bases). The V gene lost 2 bases and the J gene lost 0 bases, with 11 bases spanning the gap. The CDR3 length is 17 residues. Germline V gene sequence: CDR1 MNHEY, CDR2 SVGEGT. CDR3 amino acids: CASSYPHRSSYNSPLHF. The CDR3 DNA sequence: TGTGCCAGCAGTTACCCCCACAGGAGCTCCTATAATTCACCCCTCCACTTT.